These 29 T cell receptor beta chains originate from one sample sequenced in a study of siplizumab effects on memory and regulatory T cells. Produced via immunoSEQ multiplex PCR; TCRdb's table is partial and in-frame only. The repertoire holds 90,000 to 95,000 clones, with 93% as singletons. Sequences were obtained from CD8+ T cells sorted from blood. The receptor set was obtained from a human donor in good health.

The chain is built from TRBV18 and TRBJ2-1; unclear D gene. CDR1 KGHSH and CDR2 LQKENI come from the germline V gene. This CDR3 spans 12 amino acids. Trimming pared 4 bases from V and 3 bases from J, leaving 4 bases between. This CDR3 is CASSLGYNEQFF. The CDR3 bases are TGTGCCAGCTCACTAGGCTACAATGAGCAGTTCTTC.

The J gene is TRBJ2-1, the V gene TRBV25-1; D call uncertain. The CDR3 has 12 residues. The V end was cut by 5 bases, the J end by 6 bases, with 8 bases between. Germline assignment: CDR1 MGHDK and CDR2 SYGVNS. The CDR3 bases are TGTGCCAGCAGTTATTCACCCAATGAGCAGTTCTTC. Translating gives CASSYSPNEQFF. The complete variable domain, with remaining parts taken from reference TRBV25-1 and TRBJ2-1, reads EADIYQTPRYLVIGTGKKITLECSQTMGHDKMYWYQQDPGMELHLIHYSYGVNSTEKGDLSSESTVSRIRTEHFPLTLESARPSHTSQYLCASSYSPNEQFFGPGTRLTVL.

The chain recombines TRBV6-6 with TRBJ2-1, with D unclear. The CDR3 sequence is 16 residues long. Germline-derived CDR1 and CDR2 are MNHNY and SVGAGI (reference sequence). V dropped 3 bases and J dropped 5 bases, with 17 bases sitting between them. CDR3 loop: CASSYSGQEKNNEQFF. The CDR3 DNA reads TGTGCCAGCAGTTATTCGGGTCAGGAGAAAAACAATGAGCAGTTCTTC.

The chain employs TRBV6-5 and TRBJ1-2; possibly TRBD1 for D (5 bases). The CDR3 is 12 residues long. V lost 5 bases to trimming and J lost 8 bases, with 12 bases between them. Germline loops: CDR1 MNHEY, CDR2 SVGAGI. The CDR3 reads CASSGGNWGYTF. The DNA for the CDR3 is TGTGCCAGCAGTGGGGGAAATTGGGGCTACACCTTC.

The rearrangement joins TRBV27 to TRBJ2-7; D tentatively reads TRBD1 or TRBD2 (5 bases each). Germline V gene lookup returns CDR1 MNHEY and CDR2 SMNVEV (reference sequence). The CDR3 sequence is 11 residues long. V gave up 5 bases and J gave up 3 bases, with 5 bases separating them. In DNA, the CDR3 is TGTGCCAGCAGTGGGGGCTACGAGCAGTACTTC. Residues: CASSGGYEQYF.

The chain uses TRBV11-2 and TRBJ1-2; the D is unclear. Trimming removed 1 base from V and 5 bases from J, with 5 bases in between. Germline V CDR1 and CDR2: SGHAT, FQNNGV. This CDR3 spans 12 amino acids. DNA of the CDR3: TGTGCCAGCAGCTTAGCCCTATATGGCTACACCTTC. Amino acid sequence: CASSLALYGYTF.

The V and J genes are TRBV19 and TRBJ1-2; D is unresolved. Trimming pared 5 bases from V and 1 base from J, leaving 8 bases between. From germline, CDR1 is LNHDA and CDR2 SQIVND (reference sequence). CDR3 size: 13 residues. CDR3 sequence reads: CASSAGDNYGYTF. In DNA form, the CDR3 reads TGTGCCAGTAGTGCGGGCGATAACTATGGCTACACCTTC.

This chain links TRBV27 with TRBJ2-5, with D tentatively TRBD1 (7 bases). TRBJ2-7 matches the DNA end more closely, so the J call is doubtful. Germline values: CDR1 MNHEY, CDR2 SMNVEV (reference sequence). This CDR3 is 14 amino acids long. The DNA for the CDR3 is TGTGCCAGCAGTTTATCCAGGGGGGACTACGAGCAGTACTTC. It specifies CASSLSRGDYEQYF.

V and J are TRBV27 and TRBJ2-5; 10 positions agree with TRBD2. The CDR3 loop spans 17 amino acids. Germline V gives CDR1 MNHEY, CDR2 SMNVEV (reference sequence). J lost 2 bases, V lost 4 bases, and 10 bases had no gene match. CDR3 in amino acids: CASSSLAGRSTQETQYF. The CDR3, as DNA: TGTGCCAGCAGTTCACTAGCGGGGAGAAGTACACAAGAGACCCAGTACTTC.

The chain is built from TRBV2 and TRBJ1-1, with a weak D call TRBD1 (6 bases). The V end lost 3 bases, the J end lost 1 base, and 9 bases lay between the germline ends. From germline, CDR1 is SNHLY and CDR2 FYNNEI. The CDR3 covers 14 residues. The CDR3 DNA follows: TGTGCCAGCAGTGAGGGGGCAGGGAACACTGAAGCTTTCTTT. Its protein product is CASSEGAGNTEAFF.

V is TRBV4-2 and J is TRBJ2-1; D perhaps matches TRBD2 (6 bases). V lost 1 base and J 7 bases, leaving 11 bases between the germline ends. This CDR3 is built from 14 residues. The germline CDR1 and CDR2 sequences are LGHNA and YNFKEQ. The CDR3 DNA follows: TGTGCCAGCAGCCAAGGGCGGGGCCAGAATGAGCAGTTCTTC. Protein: CASSQGRGQNEQFF.

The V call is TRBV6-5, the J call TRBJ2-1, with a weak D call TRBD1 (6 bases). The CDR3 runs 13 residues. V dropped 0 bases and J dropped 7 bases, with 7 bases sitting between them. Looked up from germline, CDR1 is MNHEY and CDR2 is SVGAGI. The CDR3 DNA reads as TGTGCCAGCAGTTACTCGGACAGAAATGAGCAGTTCTTC. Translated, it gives CASSYSDRNEQFF.

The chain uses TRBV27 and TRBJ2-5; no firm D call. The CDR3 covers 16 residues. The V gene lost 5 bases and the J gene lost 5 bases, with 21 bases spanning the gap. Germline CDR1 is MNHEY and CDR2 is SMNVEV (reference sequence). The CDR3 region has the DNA TGTGCCAGCAGTCCAAACTCGGACCCACATGAGGAGACCCAGTACTTC. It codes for CASSPNSDPHEETQYF.

The CDR3 protein is CAWTQTNAGELFF. The CDR3 DNA reads as TGTGCCTGGACCCAGACTAACGCCGGGGAGCTGTTTTTT. The chain uses TRBV30 and TRBJ2-2; the D gene is possibly TRBD2 (5 bases). CDR3 length: 13 residues. Germline CDR1 is GTSNPN and CDR2 is SVGIG (reference sequence). V lost 4 bases and J 6 bases, leaving 12 bases between the germline ends.

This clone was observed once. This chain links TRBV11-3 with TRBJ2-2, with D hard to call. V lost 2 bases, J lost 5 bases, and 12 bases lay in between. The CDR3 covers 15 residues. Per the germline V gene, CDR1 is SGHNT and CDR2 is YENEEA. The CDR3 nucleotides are TGTGCCAGCAGCTTACGTTCTGGGCAGACCGGGGAGCTGTTTTTT. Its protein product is CASSLRSGQTGELFF.

The CDR3 nucleotides read TGTGCCAGCAGCCACCGGGACAGGGTCCTTCTAGGGAACACTGAAGCTTTCTTT. It yields the protein CASSHRDRVLLGNTEAFF. The chain recombines TRBV5-6 with TRBJ1-1; TRBD1 agrees at 9 bases. J gave up 1 base and V 4 bases, and 14 bases lay outside the gene matches. Germline V gene data show CDR1 as SGHDT and CDR2 as YYEEEE. The CDR3 totals 18 residues. Drawing the rest from reference TRBV5-6 and TRBJ1-1, the complete variable domain is DAGVTQSPTHLIKTRGQQVTLRCSPKSGHDTVSWYQQALGQGPQFIFQYYEEEERQRGNFPDRFSGHQFPNYSSELNVNALLLGDSALYLCASSHRDRVLLGNTEAFFGQGTRLTVV.

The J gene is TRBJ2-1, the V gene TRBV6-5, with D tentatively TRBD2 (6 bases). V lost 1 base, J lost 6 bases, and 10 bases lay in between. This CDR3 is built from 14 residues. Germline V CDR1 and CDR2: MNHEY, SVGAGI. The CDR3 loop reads CASSYLLASNEQFF. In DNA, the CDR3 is TGTGCCAGCAGTTACTTACTAGCTTCCAATGAGCAGTTCTTC.

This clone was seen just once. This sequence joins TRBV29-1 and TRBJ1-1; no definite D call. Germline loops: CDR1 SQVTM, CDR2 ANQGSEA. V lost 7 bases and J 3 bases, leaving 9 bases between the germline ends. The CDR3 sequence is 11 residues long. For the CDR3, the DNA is TGCAGCGCCGAACTTCACACTGAAGCTTTCTTT. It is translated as CSAELHTEAFF.

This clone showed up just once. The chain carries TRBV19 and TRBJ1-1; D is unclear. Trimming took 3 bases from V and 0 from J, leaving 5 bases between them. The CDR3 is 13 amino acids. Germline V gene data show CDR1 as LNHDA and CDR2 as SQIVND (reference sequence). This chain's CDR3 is CASSMALNTEAFF. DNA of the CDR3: TGTGCCAGTAGTATGGCTCTGAACACTGAAGCTTTCTTT.

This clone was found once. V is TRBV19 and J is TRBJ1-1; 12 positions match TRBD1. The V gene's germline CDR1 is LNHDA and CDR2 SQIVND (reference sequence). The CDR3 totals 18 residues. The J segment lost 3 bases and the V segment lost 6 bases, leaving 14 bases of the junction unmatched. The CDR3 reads CASSTRDRGLRVDTEAFF. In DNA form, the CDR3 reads TGTGCCAGTAGCACCCGGGACAGGGGGCTCCGGGTGGACACTGAAGCTTTCTTT. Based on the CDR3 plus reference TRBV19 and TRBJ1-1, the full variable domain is DGGITQSPKYLFRKEGQNVTLSCEQNLNHDAMYWYRQDPGQGLRLIYYSQIVNDFQKGDIAEGYSVSREKKESFPLTVTSAQKNPTAFYLCASSTRDRGLRVDTEAFFGQGTRLTVV.

CDR3 loop: CATKSGETQYF. DNA for the CDR3: TGTGCCACCAAATCCGGGGAGACCCAGTACTTC. The chain employs TRBV10-3 and TRBJ2-5; no clear D gene. V lost 10 bases and J 5 bases, leaving 11 bases between the germline ends. This CDR3 spans 11 amino acids. Germline V gives CDR1 ENHRY, CDR2 SYGVKD.

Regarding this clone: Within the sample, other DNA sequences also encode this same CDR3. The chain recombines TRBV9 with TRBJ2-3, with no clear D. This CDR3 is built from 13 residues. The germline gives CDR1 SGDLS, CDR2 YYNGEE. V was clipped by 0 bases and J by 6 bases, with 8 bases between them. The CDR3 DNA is TGTGCCAGCAGCGTAGGTGGAGCGGATACGCAGTATTTT. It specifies CASSVGGADTQYF.

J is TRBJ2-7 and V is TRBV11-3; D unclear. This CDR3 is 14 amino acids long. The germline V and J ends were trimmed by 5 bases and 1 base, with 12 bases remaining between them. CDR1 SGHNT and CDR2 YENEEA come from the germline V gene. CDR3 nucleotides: TGTGCCAGCAGCCCAACGGACGGATCCTACGAGCAGTACTTC. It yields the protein CASSPTDGSYEQYF.

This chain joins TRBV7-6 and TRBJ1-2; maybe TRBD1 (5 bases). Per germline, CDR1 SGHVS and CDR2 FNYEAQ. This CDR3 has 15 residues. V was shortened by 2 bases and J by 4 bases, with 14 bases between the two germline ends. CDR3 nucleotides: TGTGCCAGCAGCTTATCCGGAGGGGCTCTCTATGGCTACACCTTC. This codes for CASSLSGGALYGYTF.

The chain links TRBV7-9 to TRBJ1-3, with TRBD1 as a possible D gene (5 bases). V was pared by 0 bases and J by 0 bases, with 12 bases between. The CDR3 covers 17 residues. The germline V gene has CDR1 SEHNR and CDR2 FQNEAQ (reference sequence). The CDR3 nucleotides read TGTGCCAGCAGCTTAGCGCGGGACGTGAGCTCTGGAAACACCATATATTTT. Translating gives CASSLARDVSSGNTIYF.

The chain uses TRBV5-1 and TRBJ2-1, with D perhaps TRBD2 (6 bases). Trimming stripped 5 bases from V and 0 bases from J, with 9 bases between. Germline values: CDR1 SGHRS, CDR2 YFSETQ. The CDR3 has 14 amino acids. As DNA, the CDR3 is TGCGCCAGCAGAGCGGGCTTCTCCTACAATGAGCAGTTCTTC. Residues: CASRAGFSYNEQFF.

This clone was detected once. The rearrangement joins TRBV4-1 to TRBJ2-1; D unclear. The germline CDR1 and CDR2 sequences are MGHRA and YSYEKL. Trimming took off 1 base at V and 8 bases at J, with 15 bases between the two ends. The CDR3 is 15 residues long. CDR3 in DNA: TGCGCCAGCAGCCAAGTTGGCAGGATAGGCGATGAGCAGTTCTTC. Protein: CASSQVGRIGDEQFF.

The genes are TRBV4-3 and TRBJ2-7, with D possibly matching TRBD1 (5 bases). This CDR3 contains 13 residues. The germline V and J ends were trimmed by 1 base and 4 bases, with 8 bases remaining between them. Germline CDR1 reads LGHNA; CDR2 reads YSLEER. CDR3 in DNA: TGCGCCAGCAGCCAAGGTACAGGTTACGAGCAGTACTTC. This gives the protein CASSQGTGYEQYF.

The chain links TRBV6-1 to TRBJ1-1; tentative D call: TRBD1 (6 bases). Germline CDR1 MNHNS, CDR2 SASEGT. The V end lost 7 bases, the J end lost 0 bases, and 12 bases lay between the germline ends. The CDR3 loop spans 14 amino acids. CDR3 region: CASTEGGMNTEAFF. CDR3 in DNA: TGTGCCAGCACCGAAGGGGGAATGAACACTGAAGCTTTCTTT.